This T cell receptor beta chain is from a study of T cell changes during pregnancy in multiple sclerosis. This clone was observed a single time. Trimming cost V 3 bases and J 3 bases; bases outside gene matches: 2. CDR1 and CDR2 from the germline V gene are SGHKS and YYEKEE (reference sequence). This CDR3 has 14 residues. Profiling relied on immunoSEQ multiplex PCR, and the TCRdb table lists in-frame clones only, not all of them. The table has 45,000 to 50,000 clones, 75% to 95% seen once. The chain is built from TRBV5-5 and TRBJ2-7, with 11 bases lining up with TRBD1. The TCR was taken from a female donor with multiple sclerosis, enrolled in a pregnancy study. Sequenced here: CD8+ T cells from peripheral blood mononuclear cells, sampled after pregnancy. The CDR3 coding sequence is TGTGCCAGCAGCTCCGGGACAGGGGGCTACGAGCAGTACTTC. Protein sequence: CASSSGTGGYEQYF.